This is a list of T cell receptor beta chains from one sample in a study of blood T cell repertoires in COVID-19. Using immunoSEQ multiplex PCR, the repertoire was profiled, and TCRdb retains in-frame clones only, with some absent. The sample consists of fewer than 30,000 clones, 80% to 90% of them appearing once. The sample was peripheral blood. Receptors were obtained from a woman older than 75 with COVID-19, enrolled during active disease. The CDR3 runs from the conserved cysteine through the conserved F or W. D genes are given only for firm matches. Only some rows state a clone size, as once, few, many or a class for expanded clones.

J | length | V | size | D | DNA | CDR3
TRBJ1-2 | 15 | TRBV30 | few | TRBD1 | TGTGCCTGGAGTCGCAGGGGGCAAGCCTGGGCAGGCTACACCTTC | CAWSRRGQAWAGYTF
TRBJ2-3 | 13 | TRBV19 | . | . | TGTGCCAGTAGGAGGCAGGGAACAGATACGCAGTATTTT | CASRRQGTDTQYF
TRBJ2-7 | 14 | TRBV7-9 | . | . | TGTGCCAGCAGCTTCGAACAGGTCGTTGACGAGCAGTACTTC | CASSFEQVVDEQYF
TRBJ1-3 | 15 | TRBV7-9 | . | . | TGTGCCAGCAGCTTAGCGGAGCCAGCCGGAAACACCATATATTTT | CASSLAEPAGNTIYF
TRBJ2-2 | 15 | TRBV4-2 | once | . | TGTGCCAGCAGCGTCCAGACAGTGAACACCGGGGAGCTGTTTTTT | CASSVQTVNTGELFF
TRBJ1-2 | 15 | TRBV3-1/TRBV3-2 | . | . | TGTGCCAGCAGCCTATCCGCCGGGGGTAACTATGGCTACACCTTC | CASSLSAGGNYGYTF
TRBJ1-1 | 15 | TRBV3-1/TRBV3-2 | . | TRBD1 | TGTGCCAGCAGCCAAGGGGCAGGGGGGAACACTGAAGCTTTCTTT | CASSQGAGGNTEAFF
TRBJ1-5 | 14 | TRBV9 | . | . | TGTGCCAGCAGCGGGCCGGGACTAAATCAGCCCCAGCATTTT | CASSGPGLNQPQHF
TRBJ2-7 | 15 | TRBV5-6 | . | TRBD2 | TGTGCCAGCAGCCGGGGGGTCGCTAGCTCCTACGAGCAGTACTTC | CASSRGVASSYEQYF
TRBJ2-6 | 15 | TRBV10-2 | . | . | TGCGCCAGCAGGGACCCCGGGAGTAGGGCCAACGTCCTGACTTTC | CASRDPGSRANVLTF
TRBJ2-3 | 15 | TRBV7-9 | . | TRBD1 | TGTGCCAGCGTTCCGGGACAGGCTAGCACAGATACGCAGTATTTT | CASVPGQASTDTQYF
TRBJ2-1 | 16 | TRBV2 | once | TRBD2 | TGTGCCAGCAGCCTGACTAGCGGGGGAGTAGGGGGTGAGCAGTTCTTC | CASSLTSGGVGGEQFF
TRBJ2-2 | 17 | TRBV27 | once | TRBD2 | TGTGCCAGCAGTTTTAAGCGGGGGGGAACATACGGCGGGGAGCTGTTTTTT | CASSFKRGGTYGGELFF
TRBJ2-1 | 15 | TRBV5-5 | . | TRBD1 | TGTGCCAGCACCACCGGGACAGGGGAGGGCAATGAGCAGTTCTTC | CASTTGTGEGNEQFF
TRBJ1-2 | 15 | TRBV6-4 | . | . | TGTGCCAGCAGTGAGTCTGGCCGGGAAGGCGGAGGCTACACCTTC | CASSESGREGGGYTF
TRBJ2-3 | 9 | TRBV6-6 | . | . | TGTGCCTCCGGGGATACGCAGTATTTT | CASGDTQYF
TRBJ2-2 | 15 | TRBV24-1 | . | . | TGTGCCACCAGTGCGAGGGTTTCTGACACCGGGGAGCTGTTTTTT | CATSARVSDTGELFF
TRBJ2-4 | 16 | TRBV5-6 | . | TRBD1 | TGTGCCAGCAGCTGGACAGGGCTGGGGGACAAAAACATTCAGTACTTC | CASSWTGLGDKNIQYF
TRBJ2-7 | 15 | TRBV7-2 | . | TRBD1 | TGTGCCAGCAGTCTTAGGGGACAGAAAACCTACGAGCAGTACTTC | CASSLRGQKTYEQYF
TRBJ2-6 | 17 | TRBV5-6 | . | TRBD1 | TGTGCCAGCAGTACTGGGACAGGGGTAACAGGGGCCAACGTCCTGACTTTC | CASSTGTGVTGANVLTF
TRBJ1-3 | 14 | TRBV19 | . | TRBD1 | TGTGCCAGTAGCCCGGACAGGTGGGGAAACACCATATATTTT | CASSPDRWGNTIYF
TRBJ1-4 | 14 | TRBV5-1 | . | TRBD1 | TGCGCCAGCAGCGTCCAGGGGGCTGATGAAAAACTGTTTTTT | CASSVQGADEKLFF
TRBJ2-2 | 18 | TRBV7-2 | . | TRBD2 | TGTGCCAGCAGCCTCCGCGGGGGACGGTACGCGAACACCGGGGAGCTGTTTTTT | CASSLRGGRYANTGELFF
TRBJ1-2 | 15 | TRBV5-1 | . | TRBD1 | TGCGCCAGCAGTCCGGCGGGACAGGGTAACTATGGCTACACCTTC | CASSPAGQGNYGYTF
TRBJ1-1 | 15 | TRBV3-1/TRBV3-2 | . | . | TGTGCCAGCAGCCAAGTAGGGACAATGAACACTGAAGCTTTCTTT | CASSQVGTMNTEAFF
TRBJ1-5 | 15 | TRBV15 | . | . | TGTGCCACCAGCCCGGGGACACCGCCCAATCAGCCCCAGCATTTT | CATSPGTPPNQPQHF
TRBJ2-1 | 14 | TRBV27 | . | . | TGTGCCAGCCGGGGTCTCTACCTGTGGAATGAGCAGTTCTTC | CASRGLYLWNEQFF
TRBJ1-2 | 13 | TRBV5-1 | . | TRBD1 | TGCGCCAGCAGTCCCGGGACAGGGTTTGGCTACACCTTC | CASSPGTGFGYTF
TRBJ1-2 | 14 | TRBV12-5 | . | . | TGTGCTAGTGGTTCTTCAGGGTTTAGCTATGGCTACACCTTC | CASGSSGFSYGYTF